The entry below describes one TCR beta chain. These data are taken from a study of blood T cell repertoires in COVID-19. The assay was immunoSEQ multiplex PCR, and TCRdb's table has in-frame clones only and misses some. The sample yields fewer than 350,000 clones, approximately 90% seen once. The CDR3 totals 11 residues. Trimming left V 6 bases short and J 8 bases short, with 13 bases between. CDR1 is DFQATT, CDR2 SNEGSKA, per germline (reference sequence). Sample: PBMCs or T cells enriched from blood (not recorded which). The chain employs TRBV20-1 and TRBJ1-1; D perhaps matches TRBD1 (5 bases). This sequence was found in a woman aged 40-49 years with acute COVID-19. CDR3 in DNA: TGCAGTGCCAATCGAGCAGGGGAAGCTTTCTTT. This codes for CSANRAGEAFF.